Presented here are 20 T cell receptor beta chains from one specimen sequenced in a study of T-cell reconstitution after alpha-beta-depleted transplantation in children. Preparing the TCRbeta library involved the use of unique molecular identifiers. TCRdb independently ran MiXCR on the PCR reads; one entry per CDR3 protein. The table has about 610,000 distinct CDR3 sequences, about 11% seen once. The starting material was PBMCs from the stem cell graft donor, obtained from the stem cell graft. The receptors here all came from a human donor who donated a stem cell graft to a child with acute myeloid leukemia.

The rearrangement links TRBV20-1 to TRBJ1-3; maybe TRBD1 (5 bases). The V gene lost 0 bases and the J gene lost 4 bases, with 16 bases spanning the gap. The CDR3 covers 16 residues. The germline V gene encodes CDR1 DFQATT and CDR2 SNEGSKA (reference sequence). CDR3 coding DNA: TGCAGTGCTAGAGATCAGCTGGCAGGGACCGGAAACACCATATATTTT. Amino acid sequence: CSARDQLAGTGNTIYF.

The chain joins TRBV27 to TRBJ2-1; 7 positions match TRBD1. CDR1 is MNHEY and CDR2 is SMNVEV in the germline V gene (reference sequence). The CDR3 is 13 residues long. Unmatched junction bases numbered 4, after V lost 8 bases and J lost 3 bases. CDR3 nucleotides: TGTGCCAGCTCAGGGGGATTCTACAATGAGCAGTTCTTC. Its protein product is CASSGGFYNEQFF.

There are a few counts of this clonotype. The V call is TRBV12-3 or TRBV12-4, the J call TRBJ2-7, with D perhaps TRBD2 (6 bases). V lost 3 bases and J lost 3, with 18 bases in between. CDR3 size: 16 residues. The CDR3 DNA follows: TGTGCCAGCAGTTTCGGAGGGTCCAGGGCCATCTACGAGCAGTACTTC. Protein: CASSFGGSRAIYEQYF.

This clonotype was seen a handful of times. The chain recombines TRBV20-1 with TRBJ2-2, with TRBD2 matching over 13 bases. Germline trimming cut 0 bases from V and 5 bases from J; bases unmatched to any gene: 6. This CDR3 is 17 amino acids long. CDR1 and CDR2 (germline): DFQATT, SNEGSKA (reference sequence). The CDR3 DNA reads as TGCAGTGCTAGAGATCGACTAGCGGGAGGCAAGACCGGGGAGCTGTTTTTT. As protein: CSARDRLAGGKTGELFF.

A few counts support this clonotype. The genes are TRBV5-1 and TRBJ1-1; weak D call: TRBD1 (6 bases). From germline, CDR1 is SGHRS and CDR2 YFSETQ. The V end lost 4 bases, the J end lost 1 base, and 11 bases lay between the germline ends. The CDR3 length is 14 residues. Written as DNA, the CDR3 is TGCGCCAGCAGCATGGGGGACAAGAACACTGAAGCTTTCTTT. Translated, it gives CASSMGDKNTEAFF.

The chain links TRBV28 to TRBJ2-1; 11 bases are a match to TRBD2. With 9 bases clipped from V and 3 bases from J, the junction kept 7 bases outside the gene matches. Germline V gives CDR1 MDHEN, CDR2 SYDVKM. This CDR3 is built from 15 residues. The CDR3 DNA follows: TGTGCCAGTCACTACGGGACTAGCGGCTACAATGAGCAGTTCTTC. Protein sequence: CASHYGTSGYNEQFF.

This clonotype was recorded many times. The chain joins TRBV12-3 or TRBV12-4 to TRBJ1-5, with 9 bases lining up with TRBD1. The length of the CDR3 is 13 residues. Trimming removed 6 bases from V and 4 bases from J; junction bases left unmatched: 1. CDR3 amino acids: CASRGTGNQPQHF. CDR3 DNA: TGTGCCAGCAGGGGGACAGGGAATCAGCCCCAGCATTTT.

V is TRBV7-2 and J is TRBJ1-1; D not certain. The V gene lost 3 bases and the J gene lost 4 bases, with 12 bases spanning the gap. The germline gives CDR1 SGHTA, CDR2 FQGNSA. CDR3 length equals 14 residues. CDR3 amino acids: CASSFNRKITEAFF. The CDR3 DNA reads TGTGCCAGCAGCTTCAACAGAAAAATCACTGAAGCTTTCTTT.

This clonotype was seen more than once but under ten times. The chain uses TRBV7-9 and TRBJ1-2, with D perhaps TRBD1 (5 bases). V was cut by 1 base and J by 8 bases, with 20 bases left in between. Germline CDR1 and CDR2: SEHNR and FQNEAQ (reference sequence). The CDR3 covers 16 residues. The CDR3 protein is CASSLDLMSGEDGYTF. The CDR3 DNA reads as TGTGCCAGCAGCTTAGACCTGATGTCGGGGGAGGACGGCTACACCTTC.

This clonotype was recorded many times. This CDR3 is CSVGRGSGRPGDEQFF. CDR3 nucleotide sequence: TGCAGCGTTGGAAGGGGTAGCGGGAGGCCCGGGGATGAGCAGTTCTTC. This chain uses TRBV29-1 with TRBJ2-1; 10 bases are a match to TRBD2. J lost 8 bases, V lost 4 bases, and 14 bases had no gene match. CDR3 size: 16 residues. Germline lookup yields CDR1 SQVTM and CDR2 ANQGSEA.

Here the CDR3 DNA reads TGTGCCAGCAGCTACGAATATAGCAATCAGCCCCAGCATTTT. Its translation is CASSYEYSNQPQHF. This rearrangement joins TRBV5-5 to TRBJ1-5, with no clear D. Trimming removed 3 bases from V and 0 bases from J, with 7 bases in between. This CDR3 is 14 amino acids long. The germline V gene has CDR1 SGHKS and CDR2 YYEKEE (reference sequence).

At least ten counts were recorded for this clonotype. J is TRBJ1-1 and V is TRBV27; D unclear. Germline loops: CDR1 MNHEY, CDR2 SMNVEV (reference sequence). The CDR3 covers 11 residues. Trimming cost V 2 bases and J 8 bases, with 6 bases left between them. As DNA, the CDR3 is TGTGCCAGCAGTTTACGCGGGGAAGCTTTCTTT. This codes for CASSLRGEAFF.

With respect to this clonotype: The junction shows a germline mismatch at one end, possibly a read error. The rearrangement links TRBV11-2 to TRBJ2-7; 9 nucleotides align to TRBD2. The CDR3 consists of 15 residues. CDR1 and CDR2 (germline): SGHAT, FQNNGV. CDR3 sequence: CASSLGRAGGPVRDF. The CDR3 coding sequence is TGTGCCAGCAGCTTAGGACGGGCGGGAGGGCCGGTCAGGGACTTC.

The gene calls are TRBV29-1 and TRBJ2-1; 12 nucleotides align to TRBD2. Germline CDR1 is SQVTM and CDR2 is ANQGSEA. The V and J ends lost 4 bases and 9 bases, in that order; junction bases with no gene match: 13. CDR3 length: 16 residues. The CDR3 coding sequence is TGCAGCGTTGTGTCTAGCGGGAGGGCTAGAGATGGTGAGCAGTTCTTC. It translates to CSVVSSGRARDGEQFF.

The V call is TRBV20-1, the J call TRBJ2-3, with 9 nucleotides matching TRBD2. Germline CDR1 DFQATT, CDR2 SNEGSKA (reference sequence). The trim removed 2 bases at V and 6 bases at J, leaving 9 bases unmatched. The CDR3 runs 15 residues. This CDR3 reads CSARPLAGLKDTQYF. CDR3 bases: TGCAGTGCTAGACCCCTAGCGGGACTAAAGGATACGCAGTATTTT.

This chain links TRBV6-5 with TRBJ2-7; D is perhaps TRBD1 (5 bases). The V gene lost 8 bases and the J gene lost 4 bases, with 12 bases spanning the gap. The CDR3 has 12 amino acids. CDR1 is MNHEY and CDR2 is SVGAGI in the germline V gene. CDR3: CASSTATYEQYF. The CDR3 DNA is TGTGCCAGCTCGACAGCGACTTACGAGCAGTACTTC.

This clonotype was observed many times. The CDR3 DNA is TGCGCCAGCAGCTTGGACAGGATAGAGGGCTACACCTTC. Its protein product is CASSLDRIEGYTF. The chain carries TRBV5-1 and TRBJ1-2, with D perhaps matching TRBD1 (5 bases). The CDR3 sequence is 13 residues long. Germline V CDR1 and CDR2: SGHRS, YFSETQ. V lost 0 bases, J lost 8 bases, and 11 bases lay in between.

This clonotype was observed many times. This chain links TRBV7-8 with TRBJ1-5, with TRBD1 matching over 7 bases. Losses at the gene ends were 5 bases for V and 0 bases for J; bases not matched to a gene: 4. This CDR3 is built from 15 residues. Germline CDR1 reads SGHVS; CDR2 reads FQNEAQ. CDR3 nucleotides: TGTGCCAGCAGCACCGGACAGGCTAGCAATCAGCCCCAGCATTTT. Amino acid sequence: CASSTGQASNQPQHF.

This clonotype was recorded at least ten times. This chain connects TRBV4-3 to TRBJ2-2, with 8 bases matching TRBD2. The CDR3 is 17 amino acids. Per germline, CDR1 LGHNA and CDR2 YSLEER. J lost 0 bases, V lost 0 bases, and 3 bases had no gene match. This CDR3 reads CASSQEAGAANTGELFF. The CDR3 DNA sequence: TGCGCCAGCAGCCAAGAAGCGGGAGCCGCGAACACCGGGGAGCTGTTTTTT.

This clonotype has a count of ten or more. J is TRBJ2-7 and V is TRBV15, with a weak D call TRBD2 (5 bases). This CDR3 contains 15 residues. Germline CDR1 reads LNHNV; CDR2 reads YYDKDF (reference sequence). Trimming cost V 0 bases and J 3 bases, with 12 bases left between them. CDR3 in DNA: TGTGCCACCAGCAGAGATCCGAGCGGAGGCTACGAGCAGTACTTC. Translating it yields CATSRDPSGGYEQYF. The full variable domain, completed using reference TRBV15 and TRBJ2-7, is DAMVIQNPRYQVTQFGKPVTLSCSQTLNHNVMYWYQQKSSQAPKLLFHYYDKDFNNEADTPDNFQSRRPNTSFCFLDIRSPGLGDTAMYLCATSRDPSGGYEQYFGPGTRLTVT.